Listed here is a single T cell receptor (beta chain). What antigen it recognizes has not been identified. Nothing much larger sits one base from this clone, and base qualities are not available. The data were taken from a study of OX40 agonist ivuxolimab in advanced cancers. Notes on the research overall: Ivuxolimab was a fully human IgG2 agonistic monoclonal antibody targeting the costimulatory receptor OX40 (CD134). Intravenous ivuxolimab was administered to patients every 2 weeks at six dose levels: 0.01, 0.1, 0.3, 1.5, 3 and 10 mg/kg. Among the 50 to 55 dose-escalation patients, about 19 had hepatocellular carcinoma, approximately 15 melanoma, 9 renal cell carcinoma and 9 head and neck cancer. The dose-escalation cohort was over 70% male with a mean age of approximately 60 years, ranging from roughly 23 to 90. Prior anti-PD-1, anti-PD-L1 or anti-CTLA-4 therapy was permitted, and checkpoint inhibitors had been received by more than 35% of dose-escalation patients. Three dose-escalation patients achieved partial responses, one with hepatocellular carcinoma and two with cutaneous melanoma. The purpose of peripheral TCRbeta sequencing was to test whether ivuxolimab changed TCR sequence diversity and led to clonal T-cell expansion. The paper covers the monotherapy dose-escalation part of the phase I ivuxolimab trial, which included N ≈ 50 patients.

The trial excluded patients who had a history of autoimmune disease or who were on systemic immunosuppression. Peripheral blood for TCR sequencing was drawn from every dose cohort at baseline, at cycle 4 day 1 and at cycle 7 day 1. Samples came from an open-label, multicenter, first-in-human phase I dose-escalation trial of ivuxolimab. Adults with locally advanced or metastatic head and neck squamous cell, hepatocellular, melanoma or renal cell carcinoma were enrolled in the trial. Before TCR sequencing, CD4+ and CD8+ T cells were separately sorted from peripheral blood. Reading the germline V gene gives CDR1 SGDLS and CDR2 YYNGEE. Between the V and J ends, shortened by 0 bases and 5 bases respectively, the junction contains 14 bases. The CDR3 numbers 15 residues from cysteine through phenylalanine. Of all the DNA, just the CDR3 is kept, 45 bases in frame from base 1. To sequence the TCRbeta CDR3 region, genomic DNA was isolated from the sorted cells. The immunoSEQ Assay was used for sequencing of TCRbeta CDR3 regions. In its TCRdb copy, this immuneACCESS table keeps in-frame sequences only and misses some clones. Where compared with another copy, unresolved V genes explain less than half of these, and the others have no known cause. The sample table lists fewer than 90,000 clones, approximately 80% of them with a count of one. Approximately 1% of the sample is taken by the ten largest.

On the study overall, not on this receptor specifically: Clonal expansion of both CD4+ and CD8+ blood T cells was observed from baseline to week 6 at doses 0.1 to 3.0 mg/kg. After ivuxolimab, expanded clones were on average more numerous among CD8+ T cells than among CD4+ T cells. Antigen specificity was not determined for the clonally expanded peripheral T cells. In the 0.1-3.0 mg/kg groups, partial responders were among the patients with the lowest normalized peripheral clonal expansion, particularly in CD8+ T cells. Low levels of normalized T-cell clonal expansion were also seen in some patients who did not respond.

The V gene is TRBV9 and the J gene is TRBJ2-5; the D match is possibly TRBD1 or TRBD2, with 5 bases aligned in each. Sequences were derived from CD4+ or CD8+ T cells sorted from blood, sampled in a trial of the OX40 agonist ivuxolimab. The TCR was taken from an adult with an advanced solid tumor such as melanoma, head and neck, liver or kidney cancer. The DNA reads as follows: TGTGCCAGCAGCGTAGCCGGGACCAAGAGCGAGACCCAGTACTTC. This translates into CASSVAGTKSETQYF.